The 10 T cell receptor beta chains below come from one sample, sequenced in a study of blood T cells in healthy people across ages. Primed by a sample-barcoded 5' primer and a J-beta primer mix, a second PCR proceeded for roughly 6 to 12 cycles. TCRdb re-called the 5' RACE reads with MiXCR, one entry per CDR3 protein. Here the sample spans hundreds of thousands of distinct CDR3 sequences, about 53% being singletons. The sequencing sample was made of blood. Receptor source: a man aged 55-75 years in good health.

The gene calls are TRBV12-3 or TRBV12-4 and TRBJ1-1, with a tentative D call TRBD1 (6 bases). V was shortened by 8 bases and J by 4 bases, with 14 bases between the two germline ends. The CDR3 is 13 amino acids. The CDR3 DNA follows: TGTGCCAGCTCAGGGGAGGCGGGCACTGAAGCTTTCTTT. Translating it yields CASSGEAGTEAFF.

The chain is built from TRBV10-2 and TRBJ1-5; maybe TRBD1 (5 bases). Germline V gene sequence: CDR1 WSHSY, CDR2 SAAADI. With 4 bases removed from V and 0 bases from J, the gap between germline ends came to 13 bases. The CDR3 totals 16 residues. CDR3 DNA sequence: TGCGCCAGCAGTGTCGGCAGGGATTATAGCAATCAGCCCCAGCATTTT. This gives the protein CASSVGRDYSNQPQHF.

V gene TRBV27 combines with J gene TRBJ2-3; TRBD2 is a possible D gene (7 bases). Germline V gives CDR1 MNHEY, CDR2 SMNVEV (reference sequence). Trimming removed 4 bases from V and 3 bases from J, with 20 bases in between. This CDR3 spans 17 amino acids. CDR3 DNA: TGTGCCAGCAGTTCCTTAGGGGGGGGCTTACGGACAGATACGCAGTATTTT. This encodes CASSSLGGGLRTDTQYF.

This clonotype appeared once. The chain uses TRBV28 and TRBJ2-3; D is perhaps TRBD1 (5 bases). Per the germline V gene, CDR1 is MDHEN and CDR2 is SYDVKM. The V gene lost 8 bases and the J gene lost 2 bases, with 23 bases spanning the gap. The CDR3 covers 17 residues. The DNA of the CDR3 is TGTGCCAGCTCCAGGGTCCGGGCCGGACGGCTCACAGATACGCAGTATTTT. It translates to CASSRVRAGRLTDTQYF.

This chain connects TRBV12-3 or TRBV12-4 to TRBJ2-1; 7 bases are a match to TRBD1. Trimming at V came to 5 bases and at J to 0 bases, leaving 10 bases not matched to a gene. This CDR3 has 17 amino acids. The chain's CDR3 is CASSKPGTVSSYNEQFF. CDR3 nucleotides: TGTGCCAGCAGTAAGCCCGGGACAGTCAGCTCCTACAATGAGCAGTTCTTC.

The rearrangement links TRBV20-1 to TRBJ2-5; TRBD2 matches 8 bases. Germline loops: CDR1 DFQATT, CDR2 SNEGSKA (reference sequence). This CDR3 spans 14 amino acids. Trimming took 3 bases from V and 4 from J; bases not matched to a gene: 7. DNA of the CDR3: TGCAGTGCTAGCGGGGGGGGGGTGAGAGAGACCCAGTACTTC. Translating gives CSASGGGVRETQYF.

The chain uses TRBV11-2 and TRBJ1-4; 8 nucleotides line up with TRBD1. With V trimmed by 5 bases and J by 8 bases, 13 bases remained unmatched. Germline CDR1 and CDR2: SGHAT and FQNNGV. This CDR3 spans 16 amino acids. Here the CDR3 DNA reads TGTGCCAGCAGCAATGCAGCGGACAGGGCGTCGGAAAAACTGTTTTTT. Its translation: CASSNAADRASEKLFF.

This clonotype has a handful of counts. This chain uses TRBV20-1 with TRBJ2-5, with D hard to call. The J call may be incorrect, as the DNA end agrees better with TRBJ2-7. This CDR3 has 11 amino acids. Germline V gene sequence: CDR1 DFQATT, CDR2 SNEGSKA (reference sequence). The CDR3 region is CSVPIQSEQYF. CDR3 DNA sequence: TGCAGTGTCCCAATCCAGAGCGAGCAGTACTTC.

The CDR3 reads CSARRRFSSNQETQYF. CDR3 bases: TGCAGTGCTAGACGCAGGTTCAGCTCAAATCAAGAGACCCAGTACTTC. This chain connects TRBV20-1 to TRBJ2-5; D call uncertain. Trimming stripped 2 bases from V and 2 bases from J, with 18 bases between. Per germline, CDR1 DFQATT and CDR2 SNEGSKA (reference sequence). This CDR3 region has 16 residues.

This clonotype was seen only a few times. J is TRBJ1-5 and V is TRBV28; a possible D gene is TRBD1 (6 bases). The length of the CDR3 is 14 residues. The germline V gene encodes CDR1 MDHEN and CDR2 SYDVKM. V lost 3 bases, J lost 7 bases, and 13 bases lay in between. This CDR3 is CASSFRAGVQPQHF. CDR3 coding DNA: TGTGCCAGCAGTTTTCGGGCAGGGGTACAGCCCCAGCATTTT. Full variable domain (missing parts from reference TRBV28 and TRBJ1-5): DVKVTQSSRYLVKRTGEKVFLECVQDMDHENMFWYRQDPGLGLRLIYFSYDVKMKEKGDIPEGYSVSREKKERFSLILESASTNQTSMYLCASSFRAGVQPQHFGDGTRLSIL.